This T cell receptor beta chain was recovered during a study of cytotoxic CD8 clonotypes in ibrutinib-treated CLL. Investigators sought sequencing depths of between 1 in 200,000 and 1 in 1 million T cells. Method: immunoSEQ multiplex PCR; TCRdb's copy keeps in-frame clones and lacks some. Of roughly 220,000 clones listed, 60% to 80% were seen once; the top ten hold around 5.9%. Study results and caveats: Sustained-remission and progressing patients had unequal sampling times.

The V segment lost 4 bases and the J segment 9 bases; nucleotides outside the gene matches: 12. The germline gives CDR1 GTSNPN, CDR2 SVGIG (reference sequence). This CDR3 spans 15 amino acids. Regarding this clone: Its antigen is undetermined.

This chain connects TRBV30 to TRBJ1-6; TRBD1 agrees at 7 bases. The TCR originated in a human donor with chronic lymphocytic leukemia. The sequenced sample was PBMCs, obtained after 12 months of ibrutinib treatment. The CDR3 loop is CAWKTSGQRGSPLHF. DNA of the CDR3: TGTGCCTGGAAAACCTCGGGACAGCGGGGTTCACCCCTCCACTTT.